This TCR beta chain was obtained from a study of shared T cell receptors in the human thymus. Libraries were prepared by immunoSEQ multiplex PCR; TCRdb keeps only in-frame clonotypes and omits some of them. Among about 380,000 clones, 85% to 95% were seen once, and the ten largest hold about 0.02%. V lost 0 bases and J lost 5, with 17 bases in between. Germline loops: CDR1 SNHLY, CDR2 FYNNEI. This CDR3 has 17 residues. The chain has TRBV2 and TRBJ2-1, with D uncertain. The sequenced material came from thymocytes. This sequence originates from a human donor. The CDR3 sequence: CASSEAPADADHNEQFF. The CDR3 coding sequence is TGTGCCAGCAGTGAAGCGCCGGCCGATGCGGACCACAATGAGCAGTTCTTC.